This T cell receptor (beta chain) was captured in a study of T cell changes during pregnancy in multiple sclerosis (dated by TCRdb to between 2018 and 2020). Concerning the study at large: The study looked at changes in the T cell repertoire across pregnancy in women with multiple sclerosis.

The library came from the immunoSEQ multiplex PCR assay. What TCRdb holds here is the immuneACCESS table cut down to in-frame rearrangements. Part of the clones is not present; checked against another copy, under half of the missing clones reflect an unresolved V gene, and the others are unexplained. In this sample the table shows approximately 60,000 clones, approximately 87% of which occur a single time. Roughly 5.2% of the sample is in the top ten clones. A remark on this clone: Its antigen is currently not known. Base qualities are not at hand, and no much larger clone is one base apart.

V lost 5 bases and J lost 1 base; the stretch between them is 9 bases long. Inclusive of the bounding cysteine and phenylalanine, the CDR3 is 14 residues long. The entry retains the CDR3 DNA only, 42 bases that are in frame from base 1. In the germline V gene, CDR1 corresponds to WSHSY and CDR2 to SAAADI. The chain links TRBV10-2 with TRBJ1-5, with the D segment identity uncertain. The sample was peripheral blood from another person, used as feeder cells. The TCR sequence derives from a human donor whose cells served as feeder cells for cultures in a pregnancy study. The nucleotides read TGCGCCAGCAGTCCCAGGAGGAGCAATCAGCCCCAGCATTTT. The encoded protein is CASSPRRSNQPQHF.